This T cell receptor beta chain was identified during a study of blood T cell repertoires in COVID-19. Per the original methods: It was from reference gene primer amplification that nucleated cell counts were estimated. Profiling relied on immunoSEQ multiplex PCR, and the TCRdb table lists in-frame clones only, not all of them. V and J calls and clone size are given by that table; D and trimming were obtained from the DNA. The repertoire has roughly 180,000 clones, about 85% of them found once; the top ten carry roughly 1.2%. Per the germline V gene, CDR1 is MGHRA and CDR2 is YSYEKL. V was cut by 0 bases and J by 4 bases, with 15 bases left in between. CDR3 size: 16 residues.

The sequence was obtained from a man in his sixties who had recovered from COVID-19. The sample consisted of peripheral blood. This chain uses TRBV4-1 with TRBJ1-2; perhaps TRBD1 as D (5 bases). The CDR3 sequence: CASSQEGQDRAYGYTF. Here the CDR3 DNA reads TGCGCCAGCAGCCAAGAAGGTCAAGACAGAGCCTATGGCTACACCTTC.